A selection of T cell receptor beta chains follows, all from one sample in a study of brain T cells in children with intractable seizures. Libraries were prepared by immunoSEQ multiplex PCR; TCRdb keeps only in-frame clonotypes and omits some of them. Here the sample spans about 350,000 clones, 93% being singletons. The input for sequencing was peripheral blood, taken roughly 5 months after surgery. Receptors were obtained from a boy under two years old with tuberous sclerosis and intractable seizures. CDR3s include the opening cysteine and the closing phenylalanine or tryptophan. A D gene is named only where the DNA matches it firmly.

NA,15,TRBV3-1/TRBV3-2,CASSPLSGKAYEQYF
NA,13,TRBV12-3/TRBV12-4,CASGPSVTYEQYF
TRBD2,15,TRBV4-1,CASSQAGGPLNEQFF
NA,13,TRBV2,CASTSGLSEKLFF
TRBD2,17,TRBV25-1,CASSDRLAGGITDTQYF
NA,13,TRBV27,CASSPPGGTEAFF
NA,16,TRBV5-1,CASSLAPTENTGELFF
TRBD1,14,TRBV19,CASIRTGMNTEAFF
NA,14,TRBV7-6,CASSSGGSLYEQYF
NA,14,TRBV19,CASRGGVGAYEQYF
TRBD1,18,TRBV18,CASSPPGLGQGSNYGYTF
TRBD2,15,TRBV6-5,CASSSQLAGPETQYF
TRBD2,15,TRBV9,CASSELAGGPYEQYF
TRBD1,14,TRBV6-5,CASRRSGQTDGYTF
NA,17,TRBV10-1,CASSESRPGASFTEAFF
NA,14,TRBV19,CASSIDGVQGREYF
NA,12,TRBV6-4,CASSDGGGEQYF
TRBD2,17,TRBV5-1,CASSLGLAALLTDTQYF
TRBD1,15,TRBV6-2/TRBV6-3,CASSPYVAGGSEAFF
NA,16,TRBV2,CASRSRVAANTGELFF
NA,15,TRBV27,CASSSYRDSNQPQHF
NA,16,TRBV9,CASSGGQIATNEKLFF
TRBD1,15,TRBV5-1,CASSPLRQGTGELFF
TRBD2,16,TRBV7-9,CASSLETSGDWDTQYF
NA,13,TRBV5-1,CASSLDINQPQHF
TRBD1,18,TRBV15,CATNPTGRFRGDNEKLFF
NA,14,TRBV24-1,CATSDTSSGNTIYF
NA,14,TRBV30,CACGTLPGGETQYF
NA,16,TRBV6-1,CASSEGSTGGGEKLFF
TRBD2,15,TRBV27,CASSLQGGLVNVLTF
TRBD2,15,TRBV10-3,CAIMSIAGRNNEQFF
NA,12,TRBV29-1,CSVERSPGELFF
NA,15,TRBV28,CASSSPDRKNTEAFF
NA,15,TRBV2,CASSEPRLERETQYF
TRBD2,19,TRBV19,CASSRRGLAGGIFTDTQYF
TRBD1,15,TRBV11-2,CASSHLGQGDYGYTF
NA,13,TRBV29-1,CSVESDRTYEQYF
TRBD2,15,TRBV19,CASSITGGDVETQYF
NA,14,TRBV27,CASSLSGTEGIQYF
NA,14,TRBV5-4,CASSLRTEGNTIYF
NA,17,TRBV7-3,CASSPNKGRINTGELFF
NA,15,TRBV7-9,CASSLTLHSQETQYF
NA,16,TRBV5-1,CASSHFPRDSGNTIYF
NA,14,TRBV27,CASSLFAGANVLTF
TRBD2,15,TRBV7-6,CASTLAGGNTGELFF
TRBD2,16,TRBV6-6,CASRHRTSGDQETQYF
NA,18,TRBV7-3,CASSPNHRPSKGANVLTF